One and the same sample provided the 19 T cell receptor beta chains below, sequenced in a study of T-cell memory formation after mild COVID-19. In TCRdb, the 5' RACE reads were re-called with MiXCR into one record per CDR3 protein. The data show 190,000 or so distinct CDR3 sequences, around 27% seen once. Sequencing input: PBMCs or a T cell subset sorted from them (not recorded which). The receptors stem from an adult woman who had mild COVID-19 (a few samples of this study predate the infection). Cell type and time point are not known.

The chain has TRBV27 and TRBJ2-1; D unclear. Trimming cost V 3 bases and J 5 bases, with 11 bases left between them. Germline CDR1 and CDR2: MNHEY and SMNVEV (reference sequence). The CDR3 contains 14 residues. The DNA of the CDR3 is TGTGCCAGCAGTTTTTTCCCTTGGGACAATGAGCAGTTCTTC. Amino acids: CASSFFPWDNEQFF.

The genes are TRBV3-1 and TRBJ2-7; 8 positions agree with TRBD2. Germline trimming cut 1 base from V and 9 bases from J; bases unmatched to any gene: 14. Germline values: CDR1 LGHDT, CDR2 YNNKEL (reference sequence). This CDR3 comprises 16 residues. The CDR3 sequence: CASSQVWAGGVGGQYF. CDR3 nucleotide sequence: TGTGCCAGCAGCCAAGTTTGGGCGGGAGGAGTCGGCGGGCAGTACTTC.

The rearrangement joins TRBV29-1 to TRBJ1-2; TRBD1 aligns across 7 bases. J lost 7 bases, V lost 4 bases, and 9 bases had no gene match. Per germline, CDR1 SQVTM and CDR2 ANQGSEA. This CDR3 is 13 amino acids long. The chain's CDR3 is CSVGERGPSGYTF. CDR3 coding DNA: TGCAGCGTTGGAGAAAGGGGGCCGAGTGGCTACACCTTC.

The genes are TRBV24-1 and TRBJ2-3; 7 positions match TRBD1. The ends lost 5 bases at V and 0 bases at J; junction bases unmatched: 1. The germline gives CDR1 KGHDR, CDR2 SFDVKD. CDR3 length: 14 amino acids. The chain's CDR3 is CATSGTGSTDTQYF. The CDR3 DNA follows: TGTGCCACCAGTGGGACAGGCAGCACAGATACGCAGTATTTT.

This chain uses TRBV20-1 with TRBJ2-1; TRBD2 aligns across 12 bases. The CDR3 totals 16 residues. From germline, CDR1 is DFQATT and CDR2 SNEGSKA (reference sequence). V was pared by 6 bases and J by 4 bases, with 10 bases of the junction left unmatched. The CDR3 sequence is CSAIDRTSGNYNEQFF. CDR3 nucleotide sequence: TGCAGTGCCATCGACCGGACTAGCGGGAATTACAATGAGCAGTTCTTC.

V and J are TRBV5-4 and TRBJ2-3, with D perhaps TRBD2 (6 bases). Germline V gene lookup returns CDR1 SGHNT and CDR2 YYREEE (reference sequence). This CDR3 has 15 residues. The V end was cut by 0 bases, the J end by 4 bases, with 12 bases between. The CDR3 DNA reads TGTGCCAGCAGCTTGGCCGGGGTAGCGGCAGATACGCAGTATTTT. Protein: CASSLAGVAADTQYF.

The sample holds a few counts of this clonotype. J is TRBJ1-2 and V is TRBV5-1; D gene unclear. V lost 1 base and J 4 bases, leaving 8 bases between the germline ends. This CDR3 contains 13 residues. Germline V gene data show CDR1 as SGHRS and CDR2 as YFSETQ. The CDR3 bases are TGCGCCAGCAGCTTGTTTCCAGGCTATGGCTACACCTTC. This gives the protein CASSLFPGYGYTF.

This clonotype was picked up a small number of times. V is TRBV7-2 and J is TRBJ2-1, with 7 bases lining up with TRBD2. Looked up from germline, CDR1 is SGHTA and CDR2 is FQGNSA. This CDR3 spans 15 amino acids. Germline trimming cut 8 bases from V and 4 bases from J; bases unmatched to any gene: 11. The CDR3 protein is CASCLAASPYNEQFF. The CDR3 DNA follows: TGTGCCAGCTGCCTAGCGGCCTCCCCTTACAATGAGCAGTTCTTC.

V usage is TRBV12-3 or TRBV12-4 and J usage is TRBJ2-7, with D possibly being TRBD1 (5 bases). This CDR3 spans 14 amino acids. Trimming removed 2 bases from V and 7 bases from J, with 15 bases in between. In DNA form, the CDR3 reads TGTGCCAGCAGTTTAAAAGGGGTGACAAGGGAGCAGTACTTC. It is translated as CASSLKGVTREQYF.

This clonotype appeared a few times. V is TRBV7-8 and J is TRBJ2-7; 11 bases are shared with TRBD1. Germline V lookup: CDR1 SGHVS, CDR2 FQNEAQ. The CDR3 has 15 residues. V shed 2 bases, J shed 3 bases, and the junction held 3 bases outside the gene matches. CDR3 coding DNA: TGTGCCAGCAGCTTAATTGGGACAGGGGGCTACGAGCAGTACTTC. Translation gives CASSLIGTGGYEQYF.

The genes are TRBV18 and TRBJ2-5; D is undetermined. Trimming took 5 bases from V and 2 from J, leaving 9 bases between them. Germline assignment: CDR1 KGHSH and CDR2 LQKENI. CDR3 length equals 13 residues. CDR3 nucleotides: TGTGCCAGCTCAGACTCGCAGCAAGAGACCCAGTACTTC. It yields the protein CASSDSQQETQYF. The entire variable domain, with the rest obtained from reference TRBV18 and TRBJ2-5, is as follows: NAGVMQNPRHLVRRRGQEARLRCSPMKGHSHVYWYRQLPEEGLKFMVYLQKENIIDESGMPKERFSAEFPKEGPSILRIQQVVRGDSAAYFCASSDSQQETQYFGPGTRLLVL.

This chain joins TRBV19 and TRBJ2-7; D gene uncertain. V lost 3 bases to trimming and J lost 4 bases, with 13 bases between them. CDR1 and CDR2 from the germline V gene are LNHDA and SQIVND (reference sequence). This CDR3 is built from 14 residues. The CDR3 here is CASSIGPSTYEQYF. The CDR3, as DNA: TGTGCCAGTAGTATCGGTCCCTCTACGTACGAGCAGTACTTC.

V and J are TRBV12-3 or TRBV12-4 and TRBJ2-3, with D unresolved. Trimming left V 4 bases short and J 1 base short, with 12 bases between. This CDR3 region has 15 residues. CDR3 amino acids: CASSSPAYGTDTQYF. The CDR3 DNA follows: TGTGCCAGCAGTTCGCCCGCCTACGGCACAGATACGCAGTATTTT.

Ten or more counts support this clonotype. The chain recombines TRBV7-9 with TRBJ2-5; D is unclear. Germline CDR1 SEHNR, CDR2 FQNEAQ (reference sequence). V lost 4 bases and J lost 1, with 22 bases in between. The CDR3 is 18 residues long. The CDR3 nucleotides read TGTGCCAGCAGCTCTTTTGTGCCGACCTCGCGGCCCCAAGAGACCCAGTACTTC. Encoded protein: CASSSFVPTSRPQETQYF. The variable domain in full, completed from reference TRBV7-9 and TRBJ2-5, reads DTGVSQNPRHKITKRGQNVTFRCDPISEHNRLYWYRQTLGQGPEFLTYFQNEAQLEKSRLLSDRFSAERPKGSFSTLEIQRTEQGDSAMYLCASSSFVPTSRPQETQYFGPGTRLLVL.

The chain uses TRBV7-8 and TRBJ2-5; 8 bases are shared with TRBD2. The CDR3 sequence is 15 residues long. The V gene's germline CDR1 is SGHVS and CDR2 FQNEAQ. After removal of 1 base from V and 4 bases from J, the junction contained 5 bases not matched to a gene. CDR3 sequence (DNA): TGTGCCAGCAGCTTAGGGAGTAGCGGGGTAGAGACCCAGTACTTC. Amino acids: CASSLGSSGVETQYF.

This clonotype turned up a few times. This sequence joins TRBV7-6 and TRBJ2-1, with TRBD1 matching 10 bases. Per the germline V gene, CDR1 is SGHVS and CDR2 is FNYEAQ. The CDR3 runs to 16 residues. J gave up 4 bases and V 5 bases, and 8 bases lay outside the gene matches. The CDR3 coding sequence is TGTGCCAGCAGCCCGTCGACAGGGGGCTTATACAATGAGCAGTTCTTC. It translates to CASSPSTGGLYNEQFF.

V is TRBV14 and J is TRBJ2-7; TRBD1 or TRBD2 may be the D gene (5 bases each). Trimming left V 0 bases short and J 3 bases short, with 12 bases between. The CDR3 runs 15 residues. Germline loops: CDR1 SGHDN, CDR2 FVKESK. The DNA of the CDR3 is TGTGCCAGCAGCCAAGATGGGGGAGTTCACTACGAGCAGTACTTC. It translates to CASSQDGGVHYEQYF.

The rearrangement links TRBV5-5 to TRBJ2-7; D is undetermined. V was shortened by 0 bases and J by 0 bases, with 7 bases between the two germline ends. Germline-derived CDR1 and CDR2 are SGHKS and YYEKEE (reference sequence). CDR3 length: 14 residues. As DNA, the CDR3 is TGTGCCAGCAGCTTGGGATACTACTCCTACGAGCAGTACTTC. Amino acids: CASSLGYYSYEQYF.

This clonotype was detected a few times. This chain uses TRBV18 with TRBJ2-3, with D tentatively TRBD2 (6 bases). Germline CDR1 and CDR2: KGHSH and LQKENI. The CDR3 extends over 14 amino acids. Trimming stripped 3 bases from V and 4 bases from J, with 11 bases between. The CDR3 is CASSPRENADTQYF. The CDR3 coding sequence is TGTGCCAGCTCACCCCGGGAGAACGCAGATACGCAGTATTTT.